The 14 T cell receptor beta chains given below trace back to one sample, sequenced in a study of regulatory T cells in long-lasting Graves disease. According to the study, TCR beta libraries were built with iRepertoire HTBI primers and CDR3-region Arm-PCR. One entry per CDR3 protein results from TCRdb running MiXCR on the multiplex PCR reads. The table records around 400,000 distinct CDR3 sequences, 15% to 18% of them present only once. Time point indicated: newly diagnosed GD, antithyroid drugs for less than 3 months. TCR sequences were obtained from RNA taken from PBMCs. This material consisted of peripheral blood mononuclear cells (PBMCs), taken at new diagnosis, from a patient treated with antithyroid drugs. The source of these receptors is a female donor with Graves disease.

This clonotype was picked up many times. The chain combines TRBV18 with TRBJ1-5; no firm D call. Germline CDR1 KGHSH, CDR2 LQKENI. The CDR3 is made up of 14 amino acids. Trimming pared 3 bases from V and 0 bases from J, leaving 6 bases between. CDR3 sequence reads: CASSPSYSNQPQHF. The CDR3 nucleotides are TGTGCCAGCTCACCGTCATATAGCAATCAGCCCCAGCATTTT.

This clonotype was picked up many times. The chain joins TRBV7-8 to TRBJ2-1; D is perhaps TRBD2 (6 bases). V lost 1 base to trimming and J lost 12 bases, with 19 bases between them. CDR3 length: 15 residues. Germline V gene sequence: CDR1 SGHVS, CDR2 FQNEAQ. CDR3 amino acids: CASSLVPGSLGGQFF. In nucleotides, the CDR3 is TGTGCCAGCAGCTTAGTCCCCGGGAGCCTAGGTGGGCAGTTCTTC.

The V gene is TRBV6-1, the J gene TRBJ2-4, with TRBD1 identical over 10 bases. The CDR3 totals 14 residues. V was pared by 5 bases and J by 5 bases, with 3 bases of the junction left unmatched. Germline CDR1 and CDR2: MNHNS and SASEGT. CDR3 sequence (DNA): TGTGCCAGCAGTAGGGGGACAGGGGAAAACATTCAGTACTTC. Residues: CASSRGTGENIQYF.

This clonotype has a count of ten or more. V is TRBV11-2 and J is TRBJ1-2; weak D call: TRBD1 (5 bases). The CDR3 totals 11 residues. CDR1 is SGHAT, CDR2 FQNNGV, per germline. The V end was cut by 7 bases, the J end by 10 bases, with 13 bases between. The CDR3 nucleotides read TGTGCCAGCACCTCTGGGGGATCCTACACCTTC. It codes for CASTSGGSYTF.

The sample holds many counts of this clonotype. This sequence joins TRBV12-5 and TRBJ2-1; 9 bases fit TRBD1. CDR3 size: 17 residues. Germline V gene data show CDR1 as LGHNT and CDR2 as FRNRAP. V was pared by 5 bases and J by 4 bases, with 12 bases of the junction left unmatched. CDR3 residues: CASGNDRGTREYNEQFF. The DNA of the CDR3 is TGTGCTAGTGGTAATGACAGGGGGACACGGGAGTACAATGAGCAGTTCTTC.

This clonotype has a count of ten or more. J is TRBJ1-1 and V is TRBV2; a weak D match, TRBD1 (5 bases). Germline assignment: CDR1 SNHLY and CDR2 FYNNEI. The CDR3 consists of 13 residues. V lost 8 bases and J 0 bases, leaving 10 bases between the germline ends. CDR3 nucleotides: TGTGCCAGCTCCGGACAAGTGAACACTGAAGCTTTCTTT. Amino acid sequence: CASSGQVNTEAFF.

This chain uses TRBV6-2 or TRBV6-3 with TRBJ1-2; D is uncertain. The germline V gene has CDR1 MNHEY and CDR2 SVGEGT. The length of the CDR3 is 14 residues. Deletions cut 2 bases from V and 2 bases from J, with 9 bases between. The DNA for the CDR3 is TGTGCCAGCAGTTACGGGCGTGGAAACTATGGCTACACCTTC. This sequence encodes CASSYGRGNYGYTF.

The sample holds many counts of this clonotype. V gene TRBV12-3 or TRBV12-4 combines with J gene TRBJ2-7; no definite D call. V was shortened by 6 bases and J by 6 bases, with 12 bases between the two germline ends. This CDR3 is 12 amino acids long. The CDR3 sequence is CASSLEESEQYF. The CDR3 region has the DNA TGTGCCAGCAGCCTAGAGGAGTCCGAGCAGTACTTC.

The rearrangement uses TRBV4-2 and TRBJ1-3; 9 nucleotides line up with TRBD1. J was trimmed by 8 bases and V by 4 bases; bases with no gene match: 6. CDR1 and CDR2 from the germline V gene are LGHNA and YNFKEQ. The CDR3 length is 14 residues. The CDR3 sequence is CASSPGTGSYTIYF. The DNA for the CDR3 is TGTGCCAGCAGCCCGGGGACAGGGAGTTACACCATATATTTT.

The rearrangement uses TRBV6-1 and TRBJ2-5; 9 positions match TRBD1. V was pared by 6 bases and J by 5 bases, with 10 bases of the junction left unmatched. The CDR3 is made up of 15 amino acids. Per the germline V gene, CDR1 is MNHNS and CDR2 is SASEGT. The CDR3 loop reads CASRSGTGYMETQYF. The DNA for the CDR3 is TGTGCCAGCAGATCCGGGACAGGGTATATGGAGACCCAGTACTTC.

This clonotype was counted many times. The genes are TRBV5-8 and TRBJ2-7; TRBD1 is a possible D gene (6 bases). This CDR3 contains 16 residues. Germline CDR1 is SGHTS and CDR2 is YDEGEE. V was shortened by 6 bases and J by 4 bases, with 23 bases between the two germline ends. The CDR3 bases are TGTGCCAGCATCAGCCACCGGGACATGGTTGGGTACGAGCAGTACTTC. Encoded protein: CASISHRDMVGYEQYF.

This clonotype was found a few times. The V and J genes are TRBV5-1 and TRBJ2-7; 8 bases line up with TRBD1. There are 15 residues in the CDR3. Looked up from germline, CDR1 is SGHRS and CDR2 is YFSETQ. With V trimmed by 0 bases and J by 2 bases, 4 bases remained unmatched. The CDR3 sequence is CASSLGTGHTYEQYF. The CDR3 coding sequence is TGCGCCAGCAGCTTGGGGACAGGGCATACCTACGAGCAGTACTTC.

The rearrangement joins TRBV7-2 to TRBJ2-4, with D possibly matching TRBD2 (6 bases). The V gene lost 0 bases and the J gene lost 4 bases, with 16 bases spanning the gap. Germline loops: CDR1 SGHTA, CDR2 FQGNSA. There are 17 residues in the CDR3. The CDR3 loop reads CASSLALWGEIKNIQYF. CDR3 DNA: TGTGCCAGCAGCTTAGCGCTCTGGGGGGAGATAAAAAACATTCAGTACTTC.

This clonotype was recorded many times. The V and J genes are TRBV18 and TRBJ1-3; no firm D call. This CDR3 is built from 14 residues. CDR1 and CDR2 (germline): KGHSH, LQKENI. Trimming stripped 1 base from V and 0 bases from J, with 4 bases between. The CDR3 DNA reads as TGTGCCAGCTCACCACAGGGCTCTGGAAACACCATATATTTT. This encodes CASSPQGSGNTIYF.